The clone carrying this TCR beta chain was observed many times. Each CDR3 protein is one row after TCRdb ran MiXCR on the PCR reads. Of roughly 630,000 distinct CDR3 sequences listed, around 25% are singletons. The germline V gene encodes CDR1 MNHEY and CDR2 SVGEGT. This CDR3 spans 14 amino acids. Trimming took 4 bases from V and 1 from J, leaving 10 bases between them. This entry belongs to a study of molecular identifiers for immune sequencing clone quantification. The origin of this receptor is a human donor in good health. Some libraries in this study had Jurkat cell RNA spiked in. The source material was naive CD8+ T cells from blood, with Jurkat cell RNA spiked in. Subset of the sample: FACS-sorted CD8+CD4-CCR7+CD45RA+ naive T cells. The chain carries TRBV6-2 or TRBV6-3 and TRBJ2-5; TRBD1 might be the D (5 bases). CDR3 in amino acids: CASSFDSTQETQYF. In nucleotides, the CDR3 is TGTGCCAGCAGTTTCGACAGTACCCAAGAGACCCAGTACTTC.